These 13 T cell receptor beta chains were sequenced from one sample in a study of blood T cell repertoires in COVID-19. This table comes from immunoSEQ multiplex PCR, and its TCRdb copy is limited to in-frame clones, with some not included. The sample has approximately 280,000 clones, approximately 88% seen once. Sequenced sample: peripheral blood. Receptors were obtained from a man between 18 and 35 years old with active or convalescent COVID-19.

This chain joins TRBV7-9 and TRBJ1-2; 7 nucleotides match TRBD1. The V gene's germline CDR1 is SEHNR and CDR2 FQNEAQ (reference sequence). V shed 4 bases and J 3 bases; nucleotides not matched to a gene: 17. The length of the CDR3 is 18 residues. The CDR3 coding sequence is TGTGCCAGCAGCTCGCGCCCGGGACAGATTCATTTCGACTATGGCTACACCTTC. Amino acid sequence: CASSSRPGQIHFDYGYTF.

This rearrangement joins TRBV7-2 to TRBJ2-2, with 8 nucleotides matching TRBD1. Germline CDR1 SGHTA, CDR2 FQGNSA. V lost 0 bases to trimming and J lost 3 bases; unmatched junction nucleotides: 6. This CDR3 contains 17 residues. The CDR3 bases are TGTGCCAGCAGCTTAGCCCCGGGACAGGAGTACACCGGGGAGCTGTTTTTT. Its protein is CASSLAPGQEYTGELFF.

The V and J genes are TRBV7-3 and TRBJ1-4; possible D gene TRBD1, 5 bases. CDR1 is SGHTA and CDR2 is FQGTGA in the germline V gene. CDR3 length equals 18 residues. Trimming removed 5 bases from V and 1 base from J, with 20 bases in between. The DNA of the CDR3 is TGTGCCAGCAGCCAAAAACCCCAACAGGCACGAACTAATGAAAAACTGTTTTTT. It yields the protein CASSQKPQQARTNEKLFF.

This clone was seen only a few times. The chain couples TRBV12-3 or TRBV12-4 to TRBJ1-2, with a possible D match to TRBD1 (6 bases). The V end was cut by 5 bases, the J end by 6 bases, with 13 bases between. The CDR3 loop spans 13 amino acids. This CDR3 is CASSGRQEDGYTF. CDR3 nucleotides: TGTGCCAGCAGTGGGCGACAGGAGGATGGCTACACCTTC.

This chain uses TRBV5-8 with TRBJ2-6, with 12 bases that match TRBD1. Germline V gene sequence: CDR1 SGHTS, CDR2 YDEGEE. The V segment lost 4 bases and the J segment 2 bases; nucleotides outside the gene matches: 10. This CDR3 has 19 amino acids. CDR3 residues: CASSPTRGTGGAGANVLTF. CDR3 in DNA: TGTGCCAGCAGCCCTACACGAGGGACAGGGGGCGCTGGGGCCAACGTCCTGACTTTC.

The chain uses TRBV5-4 and TRBJ2-7, with 8 bases that match TRBD2. The CDR3 has 15 amino acids. V was clipped by 3 bases and J by 2 bases; unmatched bases: 7. Germline CDR1 SGHNT, CDR2 YYREEE (reference sequence). This chain's CDR3 is CASSSGGGRTYEQYF. For the CDR3, the DNA is TGTGCCAGCAGCTCGGGGGGGGGACGCACCTACGAGCAGTACTTC.

The rearrangement links TRBV19 to TRBJ1-5; tentatively, D is TRBD1 (6 bases). CDR1 and CDR2 (germline): LNHDA, SQIVND (reference sequence). The V end was cut by 2 bases, the J end by 7 bases, with 15 bases between. The CDR3 totals 15 residues. CDR3 DNA sequence: TGTGCCAGTAGTATAACAGGGAATGGGGGACAGCCCCAGCATTTT. It translates to CASSITGNGGQPQHF.

This clone has only a few counts. The J gene is TRBJ1-6, the V gene TRBV6-5, with TRBD1 as a possible D gene (6 bases). CDR1 is MNHEY and CDR2 is SVGAGI in the germline V gene. The CDR3 covers 12 residues. Trimming removed 6 bases at V and 9 bases at J, with 9 bases between. CDR3 region: CASRTGASPLHF. CDR3 bases: TGTGCCAGCAGGACAGGCGCTTCACCCCTCCACTTT.

This chain connects TRBV28 to TRBJ2-7, with D perhaps matching TRBD1 (6 bases). Germline V gene lookup returns CDR1 MDHEN and CDR2 SYDVKM. The CDR3 sequence is 15 residues long. V was clipped by 5 bases and J by 3 bases, with 17 bases between them. The CDR3 DNA reads as TGTGCCAGCAGTGATAGACAGGAACTGTACTACGAGCAGTACTTC. Translating gives CASSDRQELYYEQYF.

V is TRBV5-1 and J is TRBJ1-4; 8 bases fit TRBD1. J gave up 7 bases and V 1 base, and 9 bases lay outside the gene matches. The CDR3 loop spans 16 amino acids. Per germline, CDR1 SGHRS and CDR2 YFSETQ. The DNA for the CDR3 is TGCGCCAGCAGCTTGAGGAGTCAGGGGGCAACTGAAAAACTGTTTTTT. Its translation is CASSLRSQGATEKLFF.

This chain links TRBV11-3 with TRBJ2-3, with D unclear. The CDR3 has 15 residues. V was trimmed by 5 bases and J by 0 bases, leaving 12 bases between them. The V gene's germline CDR1 is SGHNT and CDR2 YENEEA. The CDR3: CASSTAGSSTDTQYF. CDR3 DNA sequence: TGTGCCAGCAGCACAGCAGGTTCTAGCACAGATACGCAGTATTTT.

The chain joins TRBV5-1 to TRBJ1-2; TRBD1 aligns across 9 bases. In germline, CDR1 is SGHRS, CDR2 YFSETQ. The V segment lost 0 bases and the J segment 1 base; nucleotides outside the gene matches: 13. The length of the CDR3 is 19 residues. CDR3 loop: CASSLAFGQGQSYNYGYTF. CDR3 coding DNA: TGCGCCAGCAGCTTGGCCTTCGGACAGGGGCAGAGTTATAACTATGGCTACACCTTC.

This sequence joins TRBV11-2 and TRBJ2-7, with 9 bases fitting TRBD1. Losses at the gene ends were 5 bases for V and 1 base for J; bases not matched to a gene: 9. Germline CDR1 and CDR2: SGHAT and FQNNGV. This CDR3 spans 16 amino acids. CDR3 sequence (DNA): TGTGCCAGCAGCCCCCCGCGGACAGGGGAATCCTACGAGCAGTACTTC. Translating it yields CASSPPRTGESYEQYF.